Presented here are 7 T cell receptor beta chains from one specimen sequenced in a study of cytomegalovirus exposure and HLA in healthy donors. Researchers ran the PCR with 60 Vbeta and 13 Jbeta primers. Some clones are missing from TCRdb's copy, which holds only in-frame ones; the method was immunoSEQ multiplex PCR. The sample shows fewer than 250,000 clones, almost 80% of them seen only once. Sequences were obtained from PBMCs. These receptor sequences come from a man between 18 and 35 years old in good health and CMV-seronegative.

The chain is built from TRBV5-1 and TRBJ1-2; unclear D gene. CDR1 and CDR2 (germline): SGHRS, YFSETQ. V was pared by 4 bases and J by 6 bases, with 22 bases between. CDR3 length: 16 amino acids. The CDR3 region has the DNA TGCGCCAGCAGCCCTAATTCAGGCGGATCGCGGGATGGCTACACCTTC. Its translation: CASSPNSGGSRDGYTF. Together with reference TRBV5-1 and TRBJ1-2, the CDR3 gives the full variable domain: KAGVTQTPRYLIKTRGQQVTLSCSPISGHRSVSWYQQTPGQGLQFLFEYFSETQRNKGNFPGRFSGRQFSNSRSEMNVSTLELGDSALYLCASSPNSGGSRDGYTFGSGTRLTVV.

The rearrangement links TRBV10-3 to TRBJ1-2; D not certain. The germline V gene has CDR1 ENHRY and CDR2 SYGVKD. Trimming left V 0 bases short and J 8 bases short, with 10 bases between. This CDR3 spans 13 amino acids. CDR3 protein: CAISESSAGGYTF. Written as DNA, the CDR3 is TGTGCCATCAGTGAGTCGTCGGCAGGCGGCTACACCTTC.

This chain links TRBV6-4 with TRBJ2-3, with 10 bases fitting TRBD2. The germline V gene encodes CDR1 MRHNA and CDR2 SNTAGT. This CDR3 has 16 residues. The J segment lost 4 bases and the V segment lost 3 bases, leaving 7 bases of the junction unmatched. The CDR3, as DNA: TGTGCCAGCAGTGAAGGTTCTAGCGGGGGTGCAGATACGCAGTATTTT. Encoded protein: CASSEGSSGGADTQYF.

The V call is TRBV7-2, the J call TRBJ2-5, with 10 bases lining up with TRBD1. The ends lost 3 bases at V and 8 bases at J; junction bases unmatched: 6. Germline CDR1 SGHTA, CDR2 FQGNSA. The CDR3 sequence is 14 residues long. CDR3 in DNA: TGTGCCAGCAGCTTTAGGACAGGGGGGGATACCCAGTACTTC. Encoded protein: CASSFRTGGDTQYF.

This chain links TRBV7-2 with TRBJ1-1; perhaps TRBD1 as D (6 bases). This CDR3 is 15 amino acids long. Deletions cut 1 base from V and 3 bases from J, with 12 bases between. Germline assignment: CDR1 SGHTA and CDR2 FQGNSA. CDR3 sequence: CASSLDYRVYTEAFF. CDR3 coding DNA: TGTGCCAGCAGCTTAGACTACAGGGTCTACACTGAAGCTTTCTTT. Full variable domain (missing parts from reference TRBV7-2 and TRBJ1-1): GAGVSQSPSNKVTEKGKDVELRCDPISGHTALYWYRQSLGQGLEFLIYFQGNSAPDKSGLPSDRFSAERTGGSVSTLTIQRTQQEDSAVYLCASSLDYRVYTEAFFGQGTRLTVV.

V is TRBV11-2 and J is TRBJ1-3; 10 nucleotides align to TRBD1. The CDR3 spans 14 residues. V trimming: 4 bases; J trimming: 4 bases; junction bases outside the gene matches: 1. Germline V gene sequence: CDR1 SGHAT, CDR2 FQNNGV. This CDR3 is CASSSGQGGNTIYF. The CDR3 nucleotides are TGTGCCAGCAGCTCGGGACAGGGGGGAAACACCATATATTTT.

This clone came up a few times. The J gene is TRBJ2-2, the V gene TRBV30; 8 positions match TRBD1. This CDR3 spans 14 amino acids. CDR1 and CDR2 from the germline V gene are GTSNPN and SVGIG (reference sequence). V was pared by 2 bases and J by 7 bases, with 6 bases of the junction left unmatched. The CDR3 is CAWSPNGQGGELFF. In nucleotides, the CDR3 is TGTGCCTGGAGTCCCAACGGACAGGGCGGGGAGCTGTTTTTT.